Shown below are 31 T cell receptor beta chains from a single sample sequenced in a study of Ad26.COV2.S vaccination and SARS-CoV-2 variants. Libraries were prepared by immunoSEQ multiplex PCR; TCRdb keeps only in-frame clonotypes and omits some of them. The sample consists of approximately 450,000 clones, about 93% of them appearing once. Specified treatment: some 20 received Ad26.COV2.S at low or high dose, single or two shots; roughly five received placebo; per-sample allocation not given. Day 63 after the first vaccine or placebo injection was the time point for sampling. Here the sequenced sample was peripheral blood, taken in a trial of Ad26.COV2.S vaccine versus placebo. Every receptor here comes from a person between 18 and 65 years old who received the Ad26.COV2.S COVID-19 vaccine or a placebo.

This clone was recorded once. At one of its ends the junction is not consistent with the germline gene, which may arise from a read error. The CDR3 loop is CSAGQGSVIF. For the CDR3, the DNA is TGCAGTGCTGGGCAGGGATCTGTGATTTTT. V usage is TRBV20-1 and J usage is TRBJ1-4; D may be TRBD1 (5 bases). The CDR3 runs 10 residues. From germline, CDR1 is DFQATT and CDR2 SNEGSKA (reference sequence).

The genes are TRBV5-5 and TRBJ2-7; 10 positions match TRBD2. The CDR3 contains 15 residues. Germline V CDR1 and CDR2: SGHKS, YYEKEE (reference sequence). The J segment lost 7 bases and the V segment lost 0 bases, leaving 7 bases of the junction unmatched. The CDR3 reads CASSLEASGRGEQYF. As DNA, the CDR3 is TGTGCCAGCAGCTTGGAGGCTAGCGGGAGAGGGGAGCAGTACTTC. The full variable domain, its missing parts supplied by reference TRBV5-5 and TRBJ2-7, is DAGVTQSPTHLIKTRGQQVTLRCSPISGHKSVSWYQQVLGQGPQFIFQYYEKEERGRGNFPDRFSARQFPNYSSELNVNALLLGDSALYLCASSLEASGRGEQYFGPGTRLTVT.

This chain uses TRBV19 with TRBJ2-3; the match to TRBD2 covers 12 bases. This CDR3 is built from 16 residues. V trimming: 6 bases; J trimming: 4 bases; junction bases outside the gene matches: 8. From germline, CDR1 is LNHDA and CDR2 SQIVND (reference sequence). CDR3 sequence reads: CASSRRLAGDPDTQYF. CDR3 nucleotides: TGTGCCAGTAGCCGTAGACTAGCGGGAGACCCAGATACGCAGTATTTT.

The chain recombines TRBV6-5 with TRBJ1-1; D remains ambiguous. The V and J ends lost 7 bases and 4 bases respectively, with 13 bases between them. The length of the CDR3 is 13 residues. From germline, CDR1 is MNHEY and CDR2 SVGAGI. The CDR3 region is CASKGQPFTEAFF. CDR3 sequence (DNA): TGTGCCAGCAAAGGGCAGCCCTTCACTGAAGCTTTCTTT.

In its sample, this clone was seen a few times. V gene TRBV6-2 or TRBV6-3 combines with J gene TRBJ1-5; D gene uncertain. This CDR3 region has 15 residues. Trimming took off 6 bases at V and 4 bases at J, with 16 bases between the two ends. Germline V gene sequence: CDR1 MNHEY, CDR2 SVGEGT. CDR3 sequence reads: CASSKDGGQNQPQHF. CDR3 coding DNA: TGTGCCAGCAGCAAAGACGGAGGCCAGAATCAGCCCCAGCATTTT.

V gene TRBV3-1 (or the pseudogene TRBV3-2) combines with J gene TRBJ2-5; either TRBD1 or TRBD2 may supply D (5 bases each). V was trimmed by 4 bases and J by 5 bases, leaving 17 bases between them. CDR1 is LGHDT and CDR2 is YNNKEL in the germline V gene (reference sequence). CDR3 length: 15 residues. The CDR3 loop is CASSRWGSVEETQYF. In DNA form, the CDR3 reads TGTGCCAGCAGCCGGTGGGGGTCGGTTGAGGAGACCCAGTACTTC.

The chain combines TRBV5-4 with TRBJ2-7; possible D gene TRBD1, 6 bases. CDR1 and CDR2 (germline): SGHNT, YYREEE (reference sequence). The V end lost 4 bases, the J end lost 1 base, and 15 bases lay between the germline ends. The CDR3 is 15 amino acids. DNA of the CDR3: TGTGCCAGCAGCATCGGACAGACCCTTTCCTACGAGCAGTACTTC. Translated, it gives CASSIGQTLSYEQYF.

The chain combines TRBV7-9 with TRBJ2-5; D gene unclear. V shed 4 bases and J shed 5 bases, with 14 bases lying between them. The germline CDR1 and CDR2 sequences are SEHNR and FQNEAQ (reference sequence). The CDR3 is 14 amino acids. The CDR3 loop reads CASSSWRVWETQYF. The CDR3 coding sequence is TGTGCCAGCAGCTCCTGGAGAGTGTGGGAGACCCAGTACTTC.

CDR3 nucleotides: TGTGCCAGCAGGATAGGGACAGGGCCCTACGAGCAGTACTTC. It encodes CASRIGTGPYEQYF. The V and J genes are TRBV2 and TRBJ2-7; 9 bases are shared with TRBD1. Looked up from germline, CDR1 is SNHLY and CDR2 is FYNNEI. CDR3 length: 14 residues. Trimming cost V 6 bases and J 2 bases; bases outside gene matches: 5.

The chain has TRBV24-1 and TRBJ2-1, with 12 nucleotides matching TRBD1. CDR1 and CDR2 (germline): KGHDR, SFDVKD. There are 16 residues in the CDR3. V gave up 3 bases and J gave up 5 bases; unmatched junction bases: 4. CDR3 region: CATSDKGQGADNEQFF. The DNA of the CDR3 is TGTGCCACCAGTGATAAGGGACAGGGGGCCGACAATGAGCAGTTCTTC.

This clone is a singleton in its sample. The rearrangement joins TRBV2 to TRBJ1-6; a weak D match, TRBD1 (5 bases). The V gene lost 6 bases and the J gene lost 5 bases, with 8 bases spanning the gap. The length of the CDR3 is 13 residues. Germline CDR1 and CDR2: SNHLY and FYNNEI. Here the CDR3 reads CASRTEDNSPLHF. DNA of the CDR3: TGTGCCAGCAGGACAGAAGATAATTCACCCCTCCACTTT.

This chain uses TRBV6-5 with TRBJ1-5, with unresolved D. Trimming shortened V by 0 bases and J by 1 base, and 7 bases separated the two germline ends. The CDR3 is 15 amino acids. Germline assignment: CDR1 MNHEY and CDR2 SVGAGI. CDR3 sequence (DNA): TGTGCCAGCAGTTACTCCGGCAGGAGCAATCAGCCCCAGCATTTT. Residues: CASSYSGRSNQPQHF.

This clone has just a few counts. CDR3 protein: CASSEVGYPYEQYF. In DNA form, the CDR3 reads TGCGCCAGCAGTGAAGTCGGTTACCCCTACGAGCAGTACTTC. This chain uses TRBV10-1 with TRBJ2-7; D gene ambiguous. Trimming removed 3 bases from V and 2 bases from J, with 11 bases in between. The V gene's germline CDR1 is WNHNN and CDR2 SYGVQD (reference sequence). This CDR3 spans 14 amino acids.

The V gene is TRBV25-1, the J gene TRBJ1-1; D unclear. The CDR3 length is 15 residues. Germline CDR1 MGHDK, CDR2 SYGVNS. Between the trimmed V and J ends, which lost 3 bases and 1 base, there was a span of 12 bases. This chain's CDR3 is CASSDYPGKNTEAFF. The CDR3 coding sequence is TGTGCCAGCAGTGATTATCCCGGTAAGAACACTGAAGCTTTCTTT.

This clone has just a few counts. The chain recombines TRBV28 with TRBJ1-5; 9 bases fit TRBD1. V lost 5 bases, J lost 3 bases, and 5 bases stayed unmatched. Germline-derived CDR1 and CDR2 are MDHEN and SYDVKM. The CDR3 is 15 amino acids. The DNA of the CDR3 is TGTGCCAGCAGTGGAACAGGGGGCTACAATCAGCCCCAGCATTTT. The encoded protein is CASSGTGGYNQPQHF.

The chain combines TRBV28 with TRBJ2-3; 8 bases match TRBD1. The CDR3 has 17 amino acids. J gave up 6 bases and V 5 bases, and 16 bases lay outside the gene matches. Germline V gene lookup returns CDR1 MDHEN and CDR2 SYDVKM. CDR3 DNA sequence: TGTGCCAGCAGTGAACAGGGGGATGATAGGACCGGGGATACGCAGTATTTT. Translation: CASSEQGDDRTGDTQYF.

This clone was observed once. The CDR3: CASSLGMGSGNTIYF. The CDR3 coding sequence is TGTGCCAGCAGCTTAGGCATGGGATCTGGAAACACCATATATTTT. This chain connects TRBV7-2 to TRBJ1-3; D is unresolved. The CDR3 runs 15 residues. CDR1 and CDR2 from the germline V gene are SGHTA and FQGNSA. The V end lost 1 base, the J end lost 1 base, and 8 bases lay between the germline ends. The variable domain in full, completed from reference TRBV7-2 and TRBJ1-3, reads GAGVSQSPSNKVTEKGKDVELRCDPISGHTALYWYRQSLGQGLEFLIYFQGNSAPDKSGLPSDRFSAERTGGSVSTLTIQRTQQEDSAVYLCASSLGMGSGNTIYFGEGSWLTVV.

CDR3 coding DNA: TGTGCCAGCAGCCAAACCGGGACAGATAATCAGCCCCAGCATTTT. Translated, it gives CASSQTGTDNQPQHF. The chain uses TRBV6-5 and TRBJ1-5, with 7 bases fitting TRBD1. This CDR3 region has 15 residues. CDR1 and CDR2 from the germline V gene are MNHEY and SVGAGI. Trimming at V came to 6 bases and at J to 4 bases, leaving 9 bases not matched to a gene.

The chain has TRBV2 and TRBJ2-1; no clear D gene. Germline V lookup: CDR1 SNHLY, CDR2 FYNNEI. The CDR3 has 13 residues. Trimming pared 11 bases from V and 4 bases from J, leaving 15 bases between. CDR3 residues: CASARASYNEQFF. CDR3 sequence (DNA): TGTGCCTCCGCTAGGGCTAGTTACAATGAGCAGTTCTTC.

The chain employs TRBV6-6 and TRBJ1-1; no clear D gene. The V and J ends lost 7 bases and 3 bases respectively, with 18 bases between them. The CDR3 sequence is 15 residues long. The germline V gene encodes CDR1 MNHNY and CDR2 SVGAGI (reference sequence). The CDR3 nucleotides are TGTGCCAGCATTCGAAACCCTGAGGGTGACACTGAAGCTTTCTTT. It translates to CASIRNPEGDTEAFF.

This chain links TRBV3-1 (or the pseudogene TRBV3-2) with TRBJ1-2; the D is unclear. Germline V gives CDR1 LGHDT, CDR2 YNNKEL (reference sequence). The CDR3 extends over 13 amino acids. V lost 2 bases and J 4 bases, leaving 8 bases between the germline ends. CDR3 amino acids: CASSQRGPYGYTF. The CDR3 bases are TGTGCCAGCAGCCAACGCGGGCCCTATGGCTACACCTTC.

This clone was detected once. The J gene is TRBJ1-2, the V gene TRBV30; the match to TRBD1 covers 7 bases. The junction had 8 bases not matched to a gene; V was cut back by 0 bases and J by 7 bases. Germline V gene sequence: CDR1 GTSNPN, CDR2 SVGIG (reference sequence). The CDR3 sequence is 14 residues long. CDR3 sequence reads: CAWSVVGGVGGYTF. The DNA of the CDR3 is TGTGCCTGGAGTGTAGTAGGGGGCGTCGGTGGCTACACCTTC.

This clone was detected only once. V gene TRBV24-1 combines with J gene TRBJ1-5; D possibly corresponds to TRBD1 (6 bases). The CDR3 covers 17 residues. Germline CDR1 is KGHDR and CDR2 is SFDVKD. Trimming shortened V by 1 base and J by 5 bases, and 17 bases separated the two germline ends. The CDR3 coding sequence is TGTGCCACCAGTGATTTTGCAGGGGTCGGTGTCGATCAGCCCCAGCATTTT. Its protein product is CATSDFAGVGVDQPQHF.

Regarding this clone: The sample contains more than one DNA sequence encoding this CDR3. Here the CDR3 reads CASSHSATGESYEQYF. The CDR3 nucleotides read TGCGCCAGCAGCCATTCGGCTACCGGAGAATCCTACGAGCAGTACTTC. The chain joins TRBV4-3 to TRBJ2-7; D not resolved. With 3 bases removed from V and 1 base from J, the gap between germline ends came to 16 bases. The CDR3 has 16 residues. Germline loops: CDR1 LGHNA, CDR2 YSLEER.

CDR3 residues: CASIETNLLGAEAFF. Here the CDR3 DNA reads TGTGCCAGTATCGAGACCAACCTTCTAGGGGCTGAAGCTTTCTTT. V is TRBV19 and J is TRBJ1-1, with a tentative D call TRBD1 (5 bases). The CDR3 has 15 residues. The V end was cut by 7 bases, the J end by 6 bases, with 21 bases between. The germline V gene has CDR1 LNHDA and CDR2 SQIVND (reference sequence). Filled out from reference TRBV19 and TRBJ1-1, the complete variable domain reads DGGITQSPKYLFRKEGQNVTLSCEQNLNHDAMYWYRQDPGQGLRLIYYSQIVNDFQKGDIAEGYSVSREKKESFPLTVTSAQKNPTAFYLCASIETNLLGAEAFFGQGTRLTVV.

The rearrangement joins TRBV5-1 to TRBJ2-1; 9 bases are shared with TRBD2. V was clipped by 1 base and J by 4 bases; unmatched bases: 9. The germline V gene has CDR1 SGHRS and CDR2 YFSETQ. This CDR3 spans 17 amino acids. The CDR3 nucleotides are TGCGCCAGCAGCTTGTTTGGGCGGGAGGGCCCATACAATGAGCAGTTCTTC. This sequence encodes CASSLFGREGPYNEQFF.

The genes are TRBV5-4 and TRBJ2-5, with 13 bases lining up with TRBD2. V shed 5 bases, J shed 5 bases, and the junction held 6 bases outside the gene matches. Germline V gives CDR1 SGHNT, CDR2 YYREEE (reference sequence). The CDR3 is made up of 15 amino acids. CDR3 DNA: TGTGCCAGCAGGCGGACTAGCGGGAGCATCGAGACCCAGTACTTC. Protein: CASRRTSGSIETQYF.

This CDR3 is CASSRSGREGYNEQFF. The CDR3 DNA reads TGTGCCAGCAGCCGAAGCGGGAGGGAAGGTTACAATGAGCAGTTCTTC. The rearrangement links TRBV9 to TRBJ2-1; 10 bases match TRBD2. Germline trimming cut 4 bases from V and 4 bases from J; bases unmatched to any gene: 8. CDR1 SGDLS and CDR2 YYNGEE come from the germline V gene. The CDR3 spans 16 residues.

This clone was seen just once. The J gene is TRBJ2-6, the V gene TRBV5-4, with a tentative D call TRBD1 (6 bases). CDR1 and CDR2 from the germline V gene are SGHNT and YYREEE (reference sequence). The CDR3 extends over 16 amino acids. V lost 4 bases and J 2 bases, leaving 13 bases between the germline ends. The CDR3 DNA reads TGTGCCAGCAGCCTCCTCAGGGGAGCTGGGGCCAACGTCCTGACTTTC. It is translated as CASSLLRGAGANVLTF.

This sequence joins TRBV5-1 and TRBJ2-1; 9 nucleotides line up with TRBD2. The CDR3 runs to 17 residues. J gave up 3 bases and V 0 bases, and 7 bases lay outside the gene matches. Germline CDR1 and CDR2: SGHRS and YFSETQ. CDR3 in DNA: TGCGCCAGCAGCTTGGGCCACCTAGCGGGGATCTACAATGAGCAGTTCTTC. This sequence encodes CASSLGHLAGIYNEQFF. The variable domain in full, with the rest retrieved from reference TRBV5-1 and TRBJ2-1, is KAGVTQTPRYLIKTRGQQVTLSCSPISGHRSVSWYQQTPGQGLQFLFEYFSETQRNKGNFPGRFSGRQFSNSRSEMNVSTLELGDSALYLCASSLGHLAGIYNEQFFGPGTRLTVL.

The rearrangement links TRBV28 to TRBJ2-7, with D unclear. V dropped 10 bases and J dropped 2 bases, with 15 bases sitting between them. Germline V lookup: CDR1 MDHEN, CDR2 SYDVKM. The CDR3 runs 13 residues. Written as DNA, the CDR3 is TGTGCCACCATTTCGACAAATACCTACGAGCAGTACTTC. This codes for CATISTNTYEQYF.